This TCR beta chain appears in the sequencing data of a study of T-cell memory formation after mild COVID-19. Study-level results: Some clones that responded were present in memory (sampled pre-infection), which suggests cross-reactive memory joined. Clones shrinking from day 15 to 85 showed even CD4/CD8 mixes; later expanders tilted CD4+.

Germline CDR1 and CDR2: KGHDR and SFDVKD. The ends were cut back, 2 bases at V and 4 bases at J, with 5 bases in the middle. This CDR3 region has 13 residues. As to this clonotype: Its antigen remains unknown.

One entry per CDR3 protein, called by TCRdb with MiXCR from the 5' RACE reads. The sample includes about 560,000 distinct CDR3 sequences, roughly 20% seen only once; the top ten take about 8.2%. The V call is TRBV24-1, the J call TRBJ1-5; D gene unclear. The specimen sequenced was PBMCs or a T cell subset sorted from them (not recorded which). The clonotype originates from an adult woman who had mild COVID-19 (a few samples of this study predate the infection). Cell type and time point are not known. The CDR3, as DNA: TGTGCCACCAGTGATTCCAGGAATCAGCCCCAGCATTTT. It encodes CATSDSRNQPQHF.